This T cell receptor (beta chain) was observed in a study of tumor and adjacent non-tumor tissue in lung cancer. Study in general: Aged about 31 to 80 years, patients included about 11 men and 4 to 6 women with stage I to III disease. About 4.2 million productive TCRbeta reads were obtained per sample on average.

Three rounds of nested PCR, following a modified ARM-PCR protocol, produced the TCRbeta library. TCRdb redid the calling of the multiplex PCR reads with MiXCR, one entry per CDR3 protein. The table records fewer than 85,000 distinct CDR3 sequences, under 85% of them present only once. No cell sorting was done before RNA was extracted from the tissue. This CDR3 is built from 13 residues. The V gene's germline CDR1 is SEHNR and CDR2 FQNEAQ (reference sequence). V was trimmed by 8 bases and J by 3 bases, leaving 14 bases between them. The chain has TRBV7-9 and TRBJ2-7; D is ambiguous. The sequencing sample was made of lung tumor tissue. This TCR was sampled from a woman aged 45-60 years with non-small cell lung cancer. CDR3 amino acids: CASAKGWDYEQYF. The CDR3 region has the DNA TGTGCCAGCGCAAAAGGATGGGACTACGAGCAGTACTTC.